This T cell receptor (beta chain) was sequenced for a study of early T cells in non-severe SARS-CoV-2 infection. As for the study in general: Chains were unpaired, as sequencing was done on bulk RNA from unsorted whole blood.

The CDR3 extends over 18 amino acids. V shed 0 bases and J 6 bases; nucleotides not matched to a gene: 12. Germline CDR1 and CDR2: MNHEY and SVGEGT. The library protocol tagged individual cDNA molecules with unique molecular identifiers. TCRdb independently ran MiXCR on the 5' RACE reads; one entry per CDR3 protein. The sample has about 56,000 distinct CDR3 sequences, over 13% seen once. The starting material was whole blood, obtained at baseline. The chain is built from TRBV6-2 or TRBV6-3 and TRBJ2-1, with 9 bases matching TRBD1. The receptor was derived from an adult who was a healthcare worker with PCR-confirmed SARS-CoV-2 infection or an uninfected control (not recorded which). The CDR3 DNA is TGTGCCAGCAGTTACTCGATTCACGAGGGGACAGGGATCAATGAGCAGTTCTTC. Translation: CASSYSIHEGTGINEQFF.